Below are 27 T cell receptor beta chains sequenced from a single sample in a study of cytomegalovirus exposure and HLA in healthy donors. The PCR made use of 60 Vbeta and 13 Jbeta primers. Sequencing used immunoSEQ multiplex PCR; TCRdb keeps in-frame clones, though not all of them. Here the sample spans about 170,000 clones, 70% to 80% being singletons. Sequencing was carried out using PBMCs. Receptors originate from a woman in her twenties or thirties in good health and CMV-seropositive.

This clone was observed a few times. The chain has TRBV6-1 and TRBJ1-1; possible D gene TRBD1, 5 bases. The germline CDR1 and CDR2 sequences are MNHNS and SASEGT. The CDR3 has 13 residues. Trimming removed 2 bases from V and 1 base from J, with 5 bases in between. CDR3 sequence: CASSETGNTEAFF. CDR3 DNA: TGTGCCAGCAGTGAAACAGGGAACACTGAAGCTTTCTTT.

This clone was seen a few times. The chain employs TRBV9 and TRBJ1-5, with D perhaps matching TRBD1 (6 bases). The CDR3 totals 16 residues. Germline V gene lookup returns CDR1 SGDLS and CDR2 YYNGEE. Trimming shortened V by 0 bases and J by 2 bases, and 12 bases separated the two germline ends. Here the CDR3 reads CASSVGGGIGNQPQHF. In DNA, the CDR3 is TGTGCCAGCAGCGTAGGGGGGGGCATAGGCAATCAGCCCCAGCATTTT.

V usage is TRBV7-2 and J usage is TRBJ2-7; no definite D call. Trimming took off 5 bases at V and 2 bases at J, with 7 bases between the two ends. The CDR3 spans 12 residues. The germline V gene encodes CDR1 SGHTA and CDR2 FQGNSA. The CDR3: CASSQLTYEQYF. In DNA, the CDR3 is TGTGCCAGCAGCCAGTTAACCTACGAGCAGTACTTC.

The CDR3 nucleotides read TGTGCCAGCCGACAGAGCTCCTACGAGCAGTACTTC. Protein: CASRQSSYEQYF. The chain has TRBV13 and TRBJ2-7; D is possibly TRBD1 (5 bases). The CDR3 spans 12 residues. The germline V gene encodes CDR1 PRHDT and CDR2 FYEKMQ (reference sequence). Deletions cut 8 bases from V and 0 bases from J, with 8 bases between. Full variable domain (remainder filled in from reference TRBV13 and TRBJ2-7): AAGVIQSPRHLIKEKRETATLKCYPIPRHDTVYWYQQGPGQDPQFLISFYEKMQSDKGSIPDRFSAQQFSDYHSELNMSSLELGDSALYFCASRQSSYEQYFGPGTRLTVT.

V is TRBV5-6 and J is TRBJ1-6, with D maybe TRBD1 (5 bases). Trimming removed 0 bases at V and 10 bases at J, with 14 bases between. The CDR3 covers 15 residues. In germline, CDR1 is SGHDT, CDR2 YYEEEE. CDR3 DNA sequence: TGTGCCAGCAGCTTGGGGGGGACTTCGGAATCACCCCTCCACTTT. The encoded protein is CASSLGGTSESPLHF. The full variable domain, its missing parts supplied by reference TRBV5-6 and TRBJ1-6, is DAGVTQSPTHLIKTRGQQVTLRCSPKSGHDTVSWYQQALGQGPQFIFQYYEEEERQRGNFPDRFSGHQFPNYSSELNVNALLLGDSALYLCASSLGGTSESPLHFGNGTRLTVT.

The chain employs TRBV5-6 and TRBJ2-3; 11 bases match TRBD1. Trimming removed 4 bases from V and 5 bases from J; junction bases left unmatched: 3. Germline V CDR1 and CDR2: SGHDT, YYEEEE. The CDR3 runs to 14 residues. CDR3 coding DNA: TGTGCCAGCAGCCGGGGACAGGGGGTAGATACGCAGTATTTT. Translated, it gives CASSRGQGVDTQYF.

This clone occurred a few times. The chain combines TRBV9 with TRBJ2-3, with a tentative D call TRBD2 (5 bases). CDR3 size: 15 residues. Germline V gene sequence: CDR1 SGDLS, CDR2 YYNGEE. V lost 0 bases and J lost 3, with 11 bases in between. CDR3 nucleotide sequence: TGTGCCAGCAGCGTAGTACCGGGGAGTACAGATACGCAGTATTTT. This codes for CASSVVPGSTDTQYF.

In regard to this clone: One junction end does not reproduce the germline sequence, and a read error may be involved. The same CDR3 is also encoded by other DNA sequences in this sample. The chain is built from TRBV27 and TRBJ1-2; perhaps TRBD1 as D (6 bases). Germline V lookup: CDR1 MNHEY, CDR2 SMNVEV (reference sequence). The CDR3 runs 15 residues. The CDR3 reads CASYGQKRGIYGYTF. DNA for the CDR3: TGCGCCAGCTACGGACAGAAAAGGGGTATCTATGGCTACACCTTC.

The V call is TRBV9, the J call TRBJ1-4, with 9 nucleotides matching TRBD1. CDR3 length equals 20 residues. Germline V CDR1 and CDR2: SGDLS, YYNGEE. Unmatched junction bases numbered 15, after V lost 3 bases and J lost 0 bases. CDR3 DNA: TGTGCCAGCAGCGCCGGACAGGGGACAAAAAGAGAACCAACTAATGAAAAACTGTTTTTT. Translation: CASSAGQGTKREPTNEKLFF.

The chain combines TRBV27 with TRBJ1-1, with TRBD1 as a possible D gene (5 bases). The CDR3 spans 16 residues. The germline gives CDR1 MNHEY, CDR2 SMNVEV (reference sequence). V lost 0 bases and J lost 4, with 15 bases in between. This CDR3 reads CASSLSAGRGSTEAFF. Here the CDR3 DNA reads TGTGCCAGCAGTTTATCGGCAGGCCGGGGGTCCACTGAAGCTTTCTTT.

The chain carries TRBV9 and TRBJ1-4; possible D gene TRBD1, 5 bases. The CDR3 loop spans 15 amino acids. The V and J ends lost 0 bases and 10 bases respectively, with 16 bases between them. Germline assignment: CDR1 SGDLS and CDR2 YYNGEE. In DNA, the CDR3 is TGTGCCAGCAGCGTAGATGGGAGGTCGGGGGGAAAACTGTTTTTT. Encoded protein: CASSVDGRSGGKLFF.

The V gene is TRBV21-1, the J gene TRBJ2-7; the listed D gene, TRBD2, was not tested against the DNA. TRBV21-1 counts as a pseudogene. This CDR3 is 16 amino acids long. CDR3 protein: CASSKRLAPSSYEQYF. CDR3 DNA sequence: TGTGCCAGCAGCAAACGACTAGCGCCGAGCTCCTACGAGCAGTACTTC.

V gene TRBV4-3 combines with J gene TRBJ2-1; TRBD2 matches 9 bases. V lost 0 bases to trimming and J lost 6 bases; unmatched junction nucleotides: 9. This CDR3 is built from 17 residues. The germline V gene encodes CDR1 LGHNA and CDR2 YSLEER. CDR3: CASSQDLRRGGLNEQFF. CDR3 coding DNA: TGCGCCAGCAGCCAAGATCTGAGGCGGGGGGGCCTCAATGAGCAGTTCTTC.

The genes are TRBV30 and TRBJ2-7; 10 nucleotides line up with TRBD1. The CDR3 has 11 residues. Germline-derived CDR1 and CDR2 are GTSNPN and SVGIG (reference sequence). The J segment lost 6 bases and the V segment lost 5 bases, leaving 1 base of the junction unmatched. Written as DNA, the CDR3 is TGTGCCTGGGGACAGGGGGGCGAGCAGTACTTC. Translating it yields CAWGQGGEQYF. The full variable domain, in which reference TRBV30 and TRBJ2-7 provide the parts outside the CDR3, is SQTIHQWPATLVQPVGSPLSLECTVEGTSNPNLYWYRQAAGRGLQLLFYSVGIGQISSEVPQNLSASRPQDRQFILSSKKLLLSDSGFYLCAWGQGGEQYFGPGTRLTVT.

The chain combines TRBV9 with TRBJ2-5; 9 positions match TRBD2. The junction had 12 bases not matched to a gene; V was cut back by 3 bases and J by 9 bases. Germline V gene data show CDR1 as SGDLS and CDR2 as YYNGEE. CDR3 length: 15 amino acids. Here the CDR3 reads CASSGGLASSEAQYF. The CDR3 nucleotides are TGTGCCAGCAGCGGCGGACTAGCGTCCTCGGAGGCCCAGTACTTC.

The V gene is TRBV7-9, the J gene TRBJ1-2, with 8 nucleotides matching TRBD1. CDR3 length: 14 amino acids. After removal of 4 bases from V and 8 bases from J, the junction contained 9 bases not matched to a gene. Germline V CDR1 and CDR2: SEHNR, FQNEAQ (reference sequence). In nucleotides, the CDR3 is TGTGCCAGCAGCTCAACAGGGGGTTCGTGGGGCTACACCTTC. The encoded protein is CASSSTGGSWGYTF.

The chain uses TRBV9 and TRBJ2-5; TRBD2 matches at 10 bases. Germline V gene data show CDR1 as SGDLS and CDR2 as YYNGEE. The V and J ends lost 0 bases and 4 bases, in that order; junction bases with no gene match: 12. This CDR3 comprises 18 residues. CDR3 protein: CASSVVASGGREGETQYF. The CDR3 region has the DNA TGTGCCAGCAGCGTAGTGGCTAGCGGGGGCCGAGAGGGAGAGACCCAGTACTTC.

The chain combines TRBV6-6 with TRBJ2-7, with 10 positions matching TRBD1. The length of the CDR3 is 14 residues. Trimming at V came to 7 bases and at J to 3 bases, leaving 6 bases not matched to a gene. The V gene's germline CDR1 is MNHNY and CDR2 SVGAGI (reference sequence). This CDR3 is CASKGQGSLYEQYF. The CDR3 DNA sequence: TGTGCCAGCAAGGGACAGGGGTCCCTCTACGAGCAGTACTTC.

The CDR3 nucleotides are TGCGCCAGCAGCCAAGACCGCGGGACAGGGGGCCTCACCGGGGAGCTGTTTTTT. Translation gives CASSQDRGTGGLTGELFF. The chain couples TRBV4-3 to TRBJ2-2; 12 positions agree with TRBD1. Trimming at V came to 0 bases and at J to 4 bases, leaving 6 bases not matched to a gene. CDR1 and CDR2 (germline): LGHNA, YSLEER. The CDR3 runs to 18 residues.

The chain has TRBV4-3 and TRBJ2-1, with unresolved D. Germline CDR1 is LGHNA and CDR2 is YSLEER. CDR3 length: 15 amino acids. V lost 0 bases and J lost 3, with 9 bases in between. The CDR3 bases are TGCGCCAGCAGCCAAGAACGGAACAGCTACAATGAGCAGTTCTTC. Its protein is CASSQERNSYNEQFF.

The rearrangement links TRBV13 to TRBJ1-1; 9 bases are shared with TRBD1. The CDR3 covers 16 residues. Trimming took 5 bases from V and 8 from J; bases not matched to a gene: 15. The germline CDR1 and CDR2 sequences are PRHDT and FYEKMQ (reference sequence). The CDR3 loop is CASSHGTGTITGEAFF. CDR3 nucleotides: TGTGCCAGCAGCCACGGGACAGGGACCATAACAGGGGAAGCTTTCTTT.

The chain couples TRBV6-5 to TRBJ2-5; D gene unclear. Looked up from germline, CDR1 is MNHEY and CDR2 is SVGAGI. V shed 6 bases and J shed 3 bases, with 14 bases lying between them. This CDR3 comprises 14 residues. CDR3 region: CASREILAEETQYF. CDR3 nucleotides: TGTGCCAGCAGAGAGATTTTAGCAGAAGAGACCCAGTACTTC.

J is TRBJ1-2 and V is TRBV7-2; no clear D. This CDR3 has 13 residues. V was pared by 4 bases and J by 2 bases, with 8 bases between. The V gene's germline CDR1 is SGHTA and CDR2 FQGNSA. This chain's CDR3 is CASSSARNYGYTF. For the CDR3, the DNA is TGTGCCAGCAGCTCCGCTCGGAACTATGGCTACACCTTC. Looking up the rest from reference TRBV7-2 and TRBJ1-2 gives the full variable domain: GAGVSQSPSNKVTEKGKDVELRCDPISGHTALYWYRQSLGQGLEFLIYFQGNSAPDKSGLPSDRFSAERTGGSVSTLTIQRTQQEDSAVYLCASSSARNYGYTFGSGTRLTVV.

The V and J genes are TRBV10-1 and TRBJ2-1; D not resolved. The CDR3 is 16 residues long. The ends were cut back, 4 bases at V and 0 bases at J, with 13 bases in the middle. From germline, CDR1 is WNHNN and CDR2 SYGVQD (reference sequence). This CDR3 is CASSGAIPSSYNEQFF. CDR3 nucleotide sequence: TGCGCCAGCAGTGGGGCTATCCCGAGCTCCTACAATGAGCAGTTCTTC.

CDR3 in DNA: TGTGCCAGCAGACTGAACACCGGGGAGCTGTTTTTT. Its translation is CASRLNTGELFF. The rearrangement uses TRBV7-2 and TRBJ2-2; no reliable D call. V was pared by 6 bases and J by 1 base, with 3 bases between. The length of the CDR3 is 12 residues. CDR1 and CDR2 from the germline V gene are SGHTA and FQGNSA.

CDR3 protein: CASSFGQQETQYF. The CDR3 DNA follows: TGTGCCAGCAGCTTCGGACAGCAAGAGACCCAGTACTTC. The chain couples TRBV13 to TRBJ2-5; a weak D match, TRBD1 (6 bases). Trimming removed 3 bases from V and 2 bases from J, with 7 bases in between. This CDR3 contains 13 residues. Germline CDR1 and CDR2: PRHDT and FYEKMQ (reference sequence).

This clone was counted once. The V call is TRBV6-5, the J call TRBJ1-2; 9 positions agree with TRBD1. Per germline, CDR1 MNHEY and CDR2 SVGAGI. J was trimmed by 6 bases and V by 0 bases; bases with no gene match: 2. This CDR3 spans 14 amino acids. The CDR3: CASSYSRQGDGYTF. The CDR3 bases are TGTGCCAGCAGTTACTCGCGACAGGGGGATGGCTACACCTTC.